This record concerns one T cell receptor beta chain sequence. Its target is unknown. At one end the junction does not follow the germline gene, possibly because of a read error. Germline CDR1 and CDR2: SSHAT and FNYEAQ (reference sequence). The CDR3 spans 13 residues. Researchers ran the PCR with 60 Vbeta and 13 Jbeta primers. This table comes from immunoSEQ multiplex PCR, and its TCRdb copy is limited to in-frame clones, with some not included. In the table there are 100,000 to 150,000 clones, about 74% of which are singletons. These data are taken from a study of cytomegalovirus exposure and HLA in healthy donors. Whole-study findings and limits: According to the study, roughly 160 TCR beta chains were cytomegalovirus-associated. A later analysis associated 15,000 or so TCR beta sequences with HLA alleles at a 0.05 false discovery rate.

The chain employs TRBV7-7 and TRBJ2-1, with TRBD1 as a possible D gene (6 bases). Sequences were obtained from PBMCs. The origin of this receptor is a woman aged 55-70 years in good health and CMV-seronegative. The CDR3 coding sequence is TGTGCTAGCAGCTTAGGGACAAACAATGAGCAGTTCTTC. Translated: CASSLGTNNEQFF.